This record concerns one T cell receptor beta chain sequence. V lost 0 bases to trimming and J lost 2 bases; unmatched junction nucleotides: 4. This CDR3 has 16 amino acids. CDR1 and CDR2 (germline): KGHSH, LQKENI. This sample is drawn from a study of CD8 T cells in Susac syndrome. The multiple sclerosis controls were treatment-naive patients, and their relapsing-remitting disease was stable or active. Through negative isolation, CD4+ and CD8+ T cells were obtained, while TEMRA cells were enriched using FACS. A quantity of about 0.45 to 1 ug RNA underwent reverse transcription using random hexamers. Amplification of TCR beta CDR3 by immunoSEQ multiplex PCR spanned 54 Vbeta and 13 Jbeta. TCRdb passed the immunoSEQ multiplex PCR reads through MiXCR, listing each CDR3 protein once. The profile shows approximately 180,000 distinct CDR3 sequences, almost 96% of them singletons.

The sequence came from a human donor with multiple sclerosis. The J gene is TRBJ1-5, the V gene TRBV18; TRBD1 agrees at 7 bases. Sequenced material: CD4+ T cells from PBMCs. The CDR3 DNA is TGTGCCAGCTCACCACCTTCCAGGGGGGGCAATCAGCCCCAGCATTTT. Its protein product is CASSPPSRGGNQPQHF.